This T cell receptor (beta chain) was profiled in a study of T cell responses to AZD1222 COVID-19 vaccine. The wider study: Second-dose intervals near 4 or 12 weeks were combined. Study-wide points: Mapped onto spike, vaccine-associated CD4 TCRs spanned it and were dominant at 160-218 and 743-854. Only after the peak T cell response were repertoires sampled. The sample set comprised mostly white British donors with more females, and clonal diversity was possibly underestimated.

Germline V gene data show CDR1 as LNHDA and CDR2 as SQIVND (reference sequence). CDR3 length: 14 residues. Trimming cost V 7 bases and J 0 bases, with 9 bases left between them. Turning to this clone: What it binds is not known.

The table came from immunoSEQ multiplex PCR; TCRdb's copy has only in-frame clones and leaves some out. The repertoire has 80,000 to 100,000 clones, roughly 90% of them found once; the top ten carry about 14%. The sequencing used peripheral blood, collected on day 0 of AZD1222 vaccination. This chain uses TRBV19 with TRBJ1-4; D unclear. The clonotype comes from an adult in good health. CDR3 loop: CASTPTATNEKLFF. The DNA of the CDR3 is TGTGCCAGTACCCCCACAGCAACTAATGAAAAACTGTTTTTT.